Listed here are 27 T cell receptor beta chains from one sample, sequenced in a study of blood T cell repertoires in COVID-19. Clones were read by immunoSEQ multiplex PCR, and TCRdb kept only the in-frame ones, dropping some. The sample comprises 55,000 to 85,000 clones, approximately 88% of which are singletons, and 5.1% rests with the top ten. Source material: peripheral blood. Receptor source: a human donor in a cohort sampled during active COVID-19.

The CDR3 DNA reads as TGTGCCAGCAGCTTAGTTCCCGGCGGAAGTGAGCAGTTCTTC. This encodes CASSLVPGGSEQFF. The genes are TRBV11-2 and TRBJ2-1; no clear D. Between the trimmed V and J ends, which lost 1 base and 9 bases, there was a span of 13 bases. This CDR3 region has 14 residues. The V gene's germline CDR1 is SGHAT and CDR2 FQNNGV.

This clone was seen a single time. V usage is TRBV4-3 and J usage is TRBJ2-2; TRBD2 aligns across 9 bases. After removal of 3 bases from V and 3 bases from J, the junction contained 8 bases not matched to a gene. Germline V gene data show CDR1 as LGHNA and CDR2 as YSLEER. The CDR3 contains 17 residues. The CDR3 protein is CASSQIAGALDTGELFF. As DNA, the CDR3 is TGCGCCAGCAGCCAGATAGCGGGGGCTTTGGACACCGGGGAGCTGTTTTTT.

The V call is TRBV5-6, the J call TRBJ2-3, with D possibly TRBD1 on 5 matching bases. Trimming left V 0 bases short and J 4 bases short, with 12 bases between. Germline CDR1 is SGHDT and CDR2 is YYEEEE. The CDR3 runs to 15 residues. The CDR3 spells CASSLVATEADTQYF. CDR3 sequence (DNA): TGTGCCAGCAGCTTGGTGGCGACAGAGGCAGATACGCAGTATTTT.

The chain uses TRBV5-6 and TRBJ2-3, with a weak D call TRBD2 (6 bases). The germline V and J ends were trimmed by 4 bases and 3 bases, with 12 bases remaining between them. The CDR3 contains 14 residues. The germline gives CDR1 SGHDT, CDR2 YYEEEE. The DNA for the CDR3 is TGTGCCAGCAGCACCCCCGCGGGGACAGATACGCAGTATTTT. It is translated as CASSTPAGTDTQYF. The whole variable domain, remainder taken from reference TRBV5-6 and TRBJ2-3, is DAGVTQSPTHLIKTRGQQVTLRCSPKSGHDTVSWYQQALGQGPQFIFQYYEEEERQRGNFPDRFSGHQFPNYSSELNVNALLLGDSALYLCASSTPAGTDTQYFGPGTRLTVL.

The gene calls are TRBV15 and TRBJ2-1, with TRBD1 matching over 9 bases. This CDR3 comprises 15 residues. Germline V gene sequence: CDR1 LNHNV, CDR2 YYDKDF (reference sequence). V lost 7 bases, J lost 5 bases, and 9 bases stayed unmatched. This CDR3 reads CATTINRGLNNEQFF. The CDR3 bases are TGTGCCACCACAATCAACAGGGGGCTGAACAATGAGCAGTTCTTC.

The J gene is TRBJ2-1, the V gene TRBV6-5; D gene ambiguous. V was cut by 6 bases and J by 0 bases, with 12 bases left in between. Germline-derived CDR1 and CDR2 are MNHEY and SVGAGI. The length of the CDR3 is 15 residues. CDR3 DNA: TGTGCCAGCAGCGACACCTTCCTCTCCTACAATGAGCAGTTCTTC. The encoded protein is CASSDTFLSYNEQFF.

On this clone: At one of its ends the junction is not consistent with the germline gene, which may arise from a read error. J is TRBJ1-2 and V is TRBV7-6; TRBD1 is a possible D gene (5 bases). The germline gives CDR1 SGHVS, CDR2 FNYEAQ. CDR3 length: 11 amino acids. CDR3 loop: CASSLETEWEF. For the CDR3, the DNA is TGTGCCAGCAGCTTAGAGACAGAGTGGGAATTC.

The genes are TRBV7-3 and TRBJ2-1; the D is unclear. V lost 2 bases and J lost 7, with 9 bases in between. This CDR3 is built from 13 residues. Germline V gene data show CDR1 as SGHTA and CDR2 as FQGTGA. CDR3 amino acids: CASSLGRANEQFF. CDR3 nucleotides: TGTGCCAGCAGCTTAGGCAGAGCGAATGAGCAGTTCTTC. Full variable domain (rest looked up from reference TRBV7-3 and TRBJ2-1): GAGVSQTPSNKVTEKGKYVELRCDPISGHTALYWYRQSLGQGPEFLIYFQGTGAADDSGLPNDRFFAVRPEGSVSTLKIQRTERGDSAVYLCASSLGRANEQFFGPGTRLTVL.

The chain links TRBV4-2 to TRBJ2-3; 11 positions agree with TRBD2. The V gene's germline CDR1 is LGHNA and CDR2 YNFKEQ. This CDR3 comprises 17 residues. Losses at the gene ends were 3 bases for V and 5 bases for J; bases not matched to a gene: 10. In DNA, the CDR3 is TGTGCCAGCAGCCAGACCGGGACTAGCGGATGGAAAGATACGCAGTATTTT. This gives the protein CASSQTGTSGWKDTQYF.

The chain employs TRBV30 and TRBJ1-2, with 7 bases matching TRBD1. Germline CDR1 and CDR2: GTSNPN and SVGIG (reference sequence). J was trimmed by 2 bases and V by 5 bases; bases with no gene match: 2. The CDR3 runs to 12 residues. CDR3 DNA sequence: TGTGCCTGGGGGGGACAGAACTATGGCTACACCTTC. Amino acid sequence: CAWGGQNYGYTF.

This clone was seen more than once but under ten times. The rearrangement uses TRBV7-9 and TRBJ1-2; D call uncertain. There are 16 residues in the CDR3. Trimming pared 5 bases from V and 5 bases from J, leaving 21 bases between. From germline, CDR1 is SEHNR and CDR2 FQNEAQ (reference sequence). The CDR3 region is CASSPPTILLWYGYTF. CDR3 sequence (DNA): TGTGCCAGCAGCCCCCCCACCATCTTACTATGGTATGGCTACACCTTC.

This clone was detected a few times. The genes are TRBV7-9 and TRBJ1-4; 7 bases match TRBD1. V gave up 8 bases and J gave up 4 bases; unmatched junction bases: 4. The CDR3 extends over 13 amino acids. The germline gives CDR1 SEHNR, CDR2 FQNEAQ (reference sequence). The CDR3 DNA reads TGTGCCAGCCAGGACAGGCTTAATGAAAAACTGTTTTTT. This gives the protein CASQDRLNEKLFF.

The count of this clone is one. The gene calls are TRBV28 and TRBJ2-4; TRBD1 agrees at 9 bases. This CDR3 spans 13 amino acids. CDR1 MDHEN and CDR2 SYDVKM come from the germline V gene. The ends lost 8 bases at V and 5 bases at J; junction bases unmatched: 4. CDR3 region: CASAGTGQNIQYF. In DNA form, the CDR3 reads TGTGCCAGCGCAGGGACAGGGCAAAACATTCAGTACTTC.

The rearrangement joins TRBV7-7 to TRBJ2-5; D perhaps matches TRBD1 (6 bases). The CDR3 is made up of 14 amino acids. Germline CDR1 reads SSHAT; CDR2 reads FNYEAQ (reference sequence). Deletions cut 3 bases from V and 2 bases from J, with 10 bases between. CDR3 nucleotide sequence: TGTGCCAGCAGCTTCGGGACACAGCAAGAGACCCAGTACTTC. Amino acids: CASSFGTQQETQYF.

V is TRBV18 and J is TRBJ1-3, with D maybe TRBD1 (5 bases). Germline CDR1 KGHSH, CDR2 LQKENI. The CDR3 loop spans 18 amino acids. Trimming shortened V by 0 bases and J by 0 bases, and 15 bases separated the two germline ends. CDR3 loop: CASSPPSTDTFSGNTIYF. The CDR3 DNA follows: TGTGCCAGCTCACCACCCAGCACGGACACATTCTCTGGAAACACCATATATTTT.

A word on this clone: Other DNA sequences in this specimen translate into the identical CDR3. The chain links TRBV18 to TRBJ2-7; D gene ambiguous. Germline values: CDR1 KGHSH, CDR2 LQKENI. This CDR3 spans 15 amino acids. V was shortened by 3 bases and J by 5 bases, with 17 bases between the two germline ends. CDR3 sequence: CASSPGGGSKNEQYF. As DNA, the CDR3 is TGTGCCAGCTCACCCGGTGGCGGTTCTAAGAACGAGCAGTACTTC.

The chain is built from TRBV4-2 and TRBJ1-1; TRBD1 aligns across 7 bases. Germline values: CDR1 LGHNA, CDR2 YNFKEQ. Trimming removed 6 bases from V and 9 bases from J; junction bases left unmatched: 7. CDR3 size: 12 residues. CDR3 region: CASSSPGQKAFF. The CDR3 DNA reads as TGTGCCAGCAGTTCCCCGGGACAGAAAGCTTTCTTT.

The J gene is TRBJ1-1, the V gene TRBV3-1 (or the pseudogene TRBV3-2); D unresolved. Trimming left V 5 bases short and J 4 bases short, with 11 bases between. CDR3 length: 13 residues. Germline CDR1 reads LGHDT; CDR2 reads YNNKEL (reference sequence). CDR3 DNA sequence: TGTGCCAGCAGCACGGACGGGATCACTGAAGCTTTCTTT. It codes for CASSTDGITEAFF.

This chain joins TRBV6-5 and TRBJ2-7, with 7 bases lining up with TRBD1. The CDR3 is 12 amino acids. With 10 bases clipped from V and 3 bases from J, the junction kept 6 bases outside the gene matches. CDR1 and CDR2 from the germline V gene are MNHEY and SVGAGI. CDR3 DNA sequence: TGTGCCACCCGGGACAGCTACTACGAGCAGTACTTC. It is translated as CATRDSYYEQYF.

The CDR3 nucleotides read TGTGCCAGCAGCGCCCAGGGGTACGAGCAGTACTTC. Its protein product is CASSAQGYEQYF. The rearrangement joins TRBV7-6 to TRBJ2-7; a possible D gene is TRBD1 (6 bases). Germline CDR1 SGHVS, CDR2 FNYEAQ. The CDR3 is 12 amino acids. V was cut by 5 bases and J by 4 bases, with 9 bases left in between.

The chain combines TRBV27 with TRBJ2-7; D possibly corresponds to TRBD1 (5 bases). This CDR3 has 17 residues. Germline loops: CDR1 MNHEY, CDR2 SMNVEV (reference sequence). V lost 0 bases and J lost 3, with 18 bases in between. CDR3 protein: CASSLSTKFQDIYEQYF. The CDR3 DNA reads TGTGCCAGCAGTTTATCGACAAAGTTTCAGGACATCTACGAGCAGTACTTC.

This chain joins TRBV5-4 and TRBJ2-2; D possibly corresponds to TRBD1 (5 bases). This CDR3 contains 16 residues. Germline CDR1 is SGHNT and CDR2 is YYREEE (reference sequence). The V end was cut by 3 bases, the J end by 5 bases, with 17 bases between. CDR3 amino acids: CASSYEGVLRTGELFF. The CDR3 DNA sequence: TGTGCCAGCAGCTATGAAGGGGTATTGAGAACCGGGGAGCTGTTTTTT. Full variable domain (outside the CDR3, taken from reference TRBV5-4 and TRBJ2-2): ETGVTQSPTHLIKTRGQQVTLRCSSQSGHNTVSWYQQALGQGPQFIFQYYREEENGRGNFPPRFSGLQFPNYSSELNVNALELDDSALYLCASSYEGVLRTGELFFGEGSRLTVL.

The chain combines TRBV7-2 with TRBJ1-4; 8 positions agree with TRBD1. This CDR3 spans 17 amino acids. Unmatched junction bases numbered 12, after V lost 5 bases and J lost 4 bases. CDR1 is SGHTA, CDR2 FQGNSA, per germline. DNA of the CDR3: TGTGCCAGCAGCCCCGCAGGGGGCGCAGGGGGTAATGAAAAACTGTTTTTT. Residues: CASSPAGGAGGNEKLFF.

The CDR3 protein is CASSLSTGGTEAFF. CDR3 DNA sequence: TGTGCCAGCAGTCTCTCAACCGGGGGCACTGAAGCTTTCTTT. This chain connects TRBV7-9 to TRBJ1-1; the D gene is possibly TRBD1 (5 bases). CDR3 length: 14 amino acids. Germline-derived CDR1 and CDR2 are SEHNR and FQNEAQ (reference sequence). Trimming took off 6 bases at V and 4 bases at J, with 15 bases between the two ends.

V usage is TRBV29-1 and J usage is TRBJ2-5; 7 bases agree with TRBD2. With 4 bases clipped from V and 4 bases from J, the junction kept 9 bases outside the gene matches. The CDR3 runs 14 residues. Germline CDR1 and CDR2: SQVTM and ANQGSEA. CDR3 residues: CSVVAGRVGETQYF. DNA of the CDR3: TGCAGCGTTGTGGCAGGGAGGGTGGGAGAGACCCAGTACTTC.

V gene TRBV2 combines with J gene TRBJ1-2, with TRBD1 as a possible D gene (5 bases). The CDR3 runs to 15 residues. The germline CDR1 and CDR2 sequences are SNHLY and FYNNEI. V was shortened by 1 base and J by 5 bases, with 14 bases between the two germline ends. CDR3: CASSEGGGLTYGYTF. The CDR3 coding sequence is TGTGCCAGCAGTGAAGGGGGGGGACTCACGTATGGCTACACCTTC.

This chain joins TRBV2 and TRBJ2-4, with 11 bases identical to TRBD1. The trim removed 6 bases at V and 9 bases at J, leaving 7 bases unmatched. This CDR3 has 14 residues. In germline, CDR1 is SNHLY, CDR2 FYNNEI. The CDR3 protein is CASRGQGAPLIQYF. CDR3 bases: TGTGCCAGCAGAGGACAGGGGGCCCCCCTCATTCAGTACTTC.